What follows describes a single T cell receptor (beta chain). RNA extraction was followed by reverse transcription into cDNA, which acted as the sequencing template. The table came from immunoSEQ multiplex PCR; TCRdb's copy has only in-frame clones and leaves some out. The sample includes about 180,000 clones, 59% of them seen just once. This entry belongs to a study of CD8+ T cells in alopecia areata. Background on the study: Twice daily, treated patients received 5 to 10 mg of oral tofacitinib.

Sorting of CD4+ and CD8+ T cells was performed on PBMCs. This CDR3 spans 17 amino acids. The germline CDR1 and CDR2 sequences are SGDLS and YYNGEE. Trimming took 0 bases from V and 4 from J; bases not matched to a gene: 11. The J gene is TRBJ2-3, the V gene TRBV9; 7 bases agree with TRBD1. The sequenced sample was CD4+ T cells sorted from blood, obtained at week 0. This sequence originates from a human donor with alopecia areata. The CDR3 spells CASSVAQGGRAADTQYF. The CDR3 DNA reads TGTGCCAGCAGCGTAGCTCAAGGGGGCCGGGCGGCAGATACGCAGTATTTT.